This TCR beta chain was identified during a study of shared clonotypes between healthy human individuals. Study-wide points: The rarefaction results pointed to incomplete sorted-subset sequencing despite large depth.

This clone occurred many times. Its antigen is unidentified. V lost 7 bases to trimming and J lost 5 bases; unmatched junction nucleotides: 13. This CDR3 has 15 amino acids. Germline-derived CDR1 and CDR2 are MNHNS and SASEGT. Sequencing used immunoSEQ multiplex PCR; TCRdb keeps in-frame clones, though not all of them. This sample carries some 660,000 clones, roughly 73% of them seen once, and the ten largest clones take under 2%. The rearrangement joins TRBV6-1 to TRBJ2-7; the match to TRBD2 covers 8 bases. Material: memory CD4+ T cells sorted from blood. Described subset: CD45RA-negative fraction. This TCR was sampled from a woman in her twenties or thirties in good health. CDR3 region: CASIQPSSGSNEQYF. The CDR3 DNA follows: TGTGCCAGCATTCAACCTTCTAGCGGGTCCAACGAGCAGTACTTC.